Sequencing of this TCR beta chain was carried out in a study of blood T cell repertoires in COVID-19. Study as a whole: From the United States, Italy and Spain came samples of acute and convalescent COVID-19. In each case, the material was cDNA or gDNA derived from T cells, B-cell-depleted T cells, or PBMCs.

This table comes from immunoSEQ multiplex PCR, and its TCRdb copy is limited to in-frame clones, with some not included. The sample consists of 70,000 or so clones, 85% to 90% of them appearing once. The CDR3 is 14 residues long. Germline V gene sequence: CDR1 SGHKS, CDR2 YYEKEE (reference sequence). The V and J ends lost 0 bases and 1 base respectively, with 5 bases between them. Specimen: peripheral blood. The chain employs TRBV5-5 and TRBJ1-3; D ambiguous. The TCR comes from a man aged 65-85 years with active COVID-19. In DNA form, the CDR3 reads TGTGCCAGCAGCTTGGGGCAGTCTGGAAACACCATATATTTT. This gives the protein CASSLGQSGNTIYF.